This T cell receptor (beta chain) was found in a study of cytomegalovirus exposure and HLA in healthy donors. It was with 60 Vbeta and 13 Jbeta primers that the PCR ran. This table comes from immunoSEQ multiplex PCR, and its TCRdb copy is limited to in-frame clones, with some not included. This table has about 130,000 clones, roughly 78% appearing once. The germline V gene has CDR1 LNHDA and CDR2 SQIVND (reference sequence). The V gene end was trimmed by 5 bases and the J gene end by 4 bases; junction bases not matched to a gene: 10. The CDR3 has 15 residues. The V call is TRBV19, the J call TRBJ1-1; 7 positions match TRBD1. The sequenced material came from PBMCs. The receptor comes from a man younger than 45 in good health and CMV-seropositive. CDR3: CASSPQGQPRTEAFF. The CDR3 DNA is TGTGCCAGTAGTCCCCAGGGACAGCCACGCACTGAAGCTTTCTTT. The whole variable domain, remainder taken from reference TRBV19 and TRBJ1-1, is DGGITQSPKYLFRKEGQNVTLSCEQNLNHDAMYWYRQDPGQGLRLIYYSQIVNDFQKGDIAEGYSVSREKKESFPLTVTSAQKNPTAFYLCASSPQGQPRTEAFFGQGTRLTVV.